This T cell receptor beta chain derives from a study of blood T cells in healthy people across ages. The V and J ends lost 7 bases and 1 base respectively, with 16 bases between them. Germline loops: CDR1 SQVTM, CDR2 ANQGSEA. This CDR3 has 14 residues. PCR was performed a second time for roughly 7 to 11 cycles using a sample-barcoded 5' primer and a J-beta primer mix. MiXCR, run by TCRdb on the 5' RACE reads, gives a single entry per CDR3 protein. This sample has about 1.1 million distinct CDR3 sequences, with about two fifths found just once. The rearrangement joins TRBV29-1 to TRBJ1-1; D is undetermined. This receptor was identified in a man between 18 and 29 years old in good health. Sequencing was carried out using blood. The CDR3 sequence: CSAVGRSANTEAFF. CDR3 DNA: TGCAGCGCGGTGGGCAGGTCTGCGAACACTGAAGCTTTCTTT. Full variable domain (outside the CDR3, taken from reference TRBV29-1 and TRBJ1-1): SAVISQKPSRDICQRGTSLTIQCQVDSQVTMMFWYRQQPGQSLTLIATANQGSEATYESGFVIDKFPISRPNLTFSTLTVSNMSPEDSSIYLCSAVGRSANTEAFFGQGTRLTVV.